The TCR beta chain described here comes from a study of blood T cell repertoires in COVID-19. Study context: Donors in the United States, Italy and Spain gave samples during acute or convalescent COVID-19. PBMCs, B-cell-depleted T cells, or T cells were the source of the cDNA or gDNA that made up the material.

Per germline, CDR1 MNHEY and CDR2 SVGAGI. Trimming removed 6 bases from V and 4 bases from J; junction bases left unmatched: 5. The CDR3 is made up of 14 amino acids. Produced via immunoSEQ multiplex PCR; TCRdb's table is partial and in-frame only. This sample carries more than 95,000 clones, more than 70% of them seen once, and the ten largest clones take over 15%. Input material: peripheral blood. The TCR was taken from a woman over 75 in a cohort sampled during active COVID-19. The rearrangement uses TRBV6-5 and TRBJ1-3, with 8 bases aligning to TRBD1. Here the CDR3 DNA reads TGTGCCAGCAGAGACAGGGGCGCGGGAAACACCATATATTTT. The encoded protein is CASRDRGAGNTIYF.